Listed below are T cell receptor beta chains from one sample, sequenced in a study of blood T cell repertoires in COVID-19. Profiled with immunoSEQ multiplex PCR; TCRdb holds only in-frame clones, not every one. The table includes 75,000 to 90,000 clones, about 80% detected once. Sequenced sample: peripheral blood. These receptors were obtained from a woman in her seventies with acute or convalescent COVID-19. Each CDR3 is given with its conserved first and last residue. Fields, in order: clone size, D gene, V gene, J gene, CDR3 protein, CDR3 DNA. A D gene is named only where the DNA matches it firmly. The size entry is marked missing in some rows and otherwise reads once, few, many or a size class.

.	TRBD1	TRBV18	TRBJ1-1	CASSPYRGTSGTEAFF	TGTGCCAGCTCCCCATACAGGGGTACGTCAGGAACTGAAGCTTTCTTT
once	.	TRBV5-1	TRBJ1-6	CASSLSPNSPLHF	TGCGCCAGCAGCCTGTCCCCTAATTCACCCCTCCACTTT
.	TRBD1	TRBV19	TRBJ1-2	CASSINRQGANYGYTF	TGTGCCAGTAGTATAAATAGACAGGGCGCTAACTATGGCTACACCTTC
.	.	TRBV19	TRBJ2-2	CASSMVAAGELFF	TGTGCCAGTAGTATGGTAGCCGCCGGGGAGCTGTTTTTT
.	TRBD1	TRBV9	TRBJ1-1	CASTEVTRQGFTEAFF	TGTGCCAGCACCGAAGTGACGAGACAGGGTTTCACTGAAGCTTTCTTT
.	.	TRBV23-1	TRBJ1-2	CASSQSMGGNYGYTF	TGCGCCAGCAGTCAATCCATGGGGGGAAACTATGGCTACACCTTC
.	.	TRBV7-9	TRBJ1-2	CASSLGRRGGYTF	TGTGCCAGCAGCTTAGGACGTCGGGGTGGCTACACCTTC
.	TRBD2	TRBV4-2	TRBJ2-5	CASSQGRGGPETQYF	TGTGCCAGCAGCCAAGGACGGGGGGGGCCCGAGACCCAGTACTTC
.	.	TRBV4-1	TRBJ2-7	CASSQIGVYDEQYF	TGCGCCAGCAGCCAAATTGGAGTTTACGACGAGCAGTACTTC
.	TRBD2	TRBV27	TRBJ2-1	CASSLRGGSSYNEQFF	TGTGCCAGCAGTTTAAGGGGCGGGAGCTCCTACAATGAGCAGTTCTTC
.	TRBD1	TRBV19	TRBJ1-5	CASSLGTENQPQHF	TGTGCCAGTAGTTTAGGGACAGAAAATCAGCCCCAGCATTTT
.	TRBD1	TRBV27	TRBJ1-3	CASSLTGEPGNTIYF	TGTGCCAGCAGTCTAACAGGGGAGCCTGGAAACACCATATATTTT